This T cell receptor beta chain appears in the sequencing data of a study of technical replicates of blood from a handful of donors. Germline loops: CDR1 KGHSH, CDR2 LQKENI. V trimming: 1 base; J trimming: 6 bases; junction bases outside the gene matches: 16. This CDR3 is 19 amino acids long. Generated by immunoSEQ multiplex PCR, the TCRdb table keeps only in-frame clones and is missing some. This table has some 77,000 clones, 95% to 98% appearing once. V gene TRBV18 combines with J gene TRBJ1-5; TRBD1 agrees at 9 bases. The source of this sequence is a human donor in good health. Sequencing was performed on T cells isolated from PBMCs. The CDR3 sequence: CASSPQVQGAVNSAQPQHF. The CDR3 bases are TGTGCCAGCTCACCACAAGTACAGGGGGCGGTTAATTCCGCTCAGCCCCAGCATTTT.